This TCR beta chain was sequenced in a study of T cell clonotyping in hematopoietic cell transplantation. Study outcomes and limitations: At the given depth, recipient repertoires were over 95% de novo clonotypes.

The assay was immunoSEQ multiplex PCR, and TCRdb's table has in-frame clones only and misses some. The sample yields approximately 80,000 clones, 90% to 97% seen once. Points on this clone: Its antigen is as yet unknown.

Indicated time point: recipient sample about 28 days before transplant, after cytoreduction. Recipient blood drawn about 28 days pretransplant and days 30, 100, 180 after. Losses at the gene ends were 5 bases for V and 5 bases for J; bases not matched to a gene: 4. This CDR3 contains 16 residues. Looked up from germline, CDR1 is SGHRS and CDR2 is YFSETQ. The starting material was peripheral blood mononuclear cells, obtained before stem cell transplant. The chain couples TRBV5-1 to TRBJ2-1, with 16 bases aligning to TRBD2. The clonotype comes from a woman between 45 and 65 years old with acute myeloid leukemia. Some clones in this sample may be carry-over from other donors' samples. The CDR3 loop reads CASRSGLAGGNNEQFF. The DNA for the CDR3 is TGCGCCAGCAGATCGGGACTAGCGGGGGGGAACAATGAGCAGTTCTTC.